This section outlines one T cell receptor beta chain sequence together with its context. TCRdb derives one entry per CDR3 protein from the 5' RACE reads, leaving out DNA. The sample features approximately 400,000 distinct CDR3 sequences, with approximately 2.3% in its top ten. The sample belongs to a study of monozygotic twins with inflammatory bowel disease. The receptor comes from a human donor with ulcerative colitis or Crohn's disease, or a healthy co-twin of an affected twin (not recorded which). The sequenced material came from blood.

The CDR3 loop is CASSSDRAGQAFF. The gene calls are TRBV7-2 and TRBJ1-1; TCRdb's D call of TRBD1 is untestable without DNA. CDR3 size: 13 residues. The germline V gene encodes CDR1 SGHTA and CDR2 FQGNSA.